This TCR beta chain was found in a study of neurological immune-mediated disorders (dated by TCRdb to the late 2010s). Study-level background: The study compared peripheral blood TCR-beta repertoires of HTLV-I-associated myelopathy (HAM/TSP) patients, multiple sclerosis patients and healthy controls using UMI-based sequencing. Of the approximately 66 subjects in the cohort, some 15 were HAM/TSP patients, some 34 were multiple sclerosis patients, and about 20 were healthy controls. Alongside PBMC samples, the set of more than 80 TCR-beta libraries contained longitudinal samples, technical triplicates, and paired CD4+ and CD8+ T-cell subsets that had been sorted.

cDNA was synthesized by template-switch 5'RACE using a primer carrying a 10-nucleotide random unique molecular identifier by which each TCR transcript was tagged. Each sequencing run produced over 200 million TCR-beta sequences covering 15-18 subjects. The RNeasy kit was used for extraction of total RNA. Using the KAPA Real-time Library Amplification kit, TCR-beta VDJ regions were amplified with primers for the TCR constant region and the 5'RACE anchor. Sample indexes and Illumina adaptors were added in a first PCR, and a second PCR then increased library yield. After Ampure bead purification, the TCR product of roughly 650 bp was size-selected on a 2% E-gel SizeSelection system. Before pooling, library quality was checked on a Bioanalyzer, concentration was measured with Qubit, and libraries were quantified with the Kapa Library Quantification kit. Libraries were sequenced paired-end 2 x 150 bp on an Illumina HiSeq 2500. To increase sequence diversity, roughly 24-32% phiX was spiked into each library pool. From the authors' description of their analysis: The UMI-based MiGEC pipeline processed quality-filtered reads and removed over 85% of raw TCR sequences during error correction. IMGT germline references were used for aligning VDJ genes, and each clonotype was defined as a unique CDR3 amino acid sequence together with its V-J genes. Clonal expansion, Shannon diversity and CDR3 relatedness were evaluated with VDJtools (CalcPairwiseDistances, ClusterSamples), while phylogenetic trees were built in CLCbio workbench. A clone was classed as expanded if it had 8 or more unique UMIs, a cutoff based on coefficient-of-variation modelling across technical triplicates. TCRdb reprocessed the public reads (quality trimming at Q25 with fastp, clone calling with MiXCR) and kept in-frame beta chains. Rows with a matching CDR3 protein are joined into one entry that keeps the most common DNA and genes. The V and J calls follow TCRdb's processing rather than the paper's. The sample has 70,000 to 95,000 distinct CDR3 sequences on record, approximately 17% of them singletons. The top ten clones comprise 15% to 19% of the sample.

The healthy controls were volunteers from blood banks in Maryland, USA. For the unsorted PBMC libraries, 2 million PBMCs were stored in RNAlater at -80 degrees C until RNA extraction and were used to generate the libraries. Peripheral blood was subjected to Ficoll-Hypaque density gradient centrifugation to isolate PBMCs, which were then cryopreserved in liquid nitrogen. Cut back by 6 bases and 7 bases, the V and J ends lie 13 bases apart. Counted from cysteine to phenylalanine, this CDR3 has 13 amino acids. CDR3 DNA only is kept here, 39 bases in frame from base 1. The full study reports these points: No identical CDR3 amino acid sequences were found to be shared among expanded clones across subjects, suggesting that TCR-beta repertoires were private in all groups. TCR clonal expansion was highest in HAM/TSP patients and lowest in MS patients, with MS patients falling below even healthy controls.

This clonotype came up many times. Its antigen is still unknown. No base qualities exist here, and no much larger clone lies one base off it. The sequence joins TRBV12-3 or TRBV12-4 to TRBJ1-5; the D segment could be TRBD1, given 6 matching bases. The sequence came from a woman between 40 and 50 years old in good health. Material for sequencing was PBMCs. Here is the DNA: TGTGCCAGCAGGAGGGGGGGGATGCAGCCCCAGCATTTT. Its translation is CASRRGGMQPQHF.